This T cell receptor beta chain was documented in a study of blood T cell repertoires in COVID-19. About the research overall: Acute and convalescent COVID-19 samples came from the United States, Italy and Spain. Sample material is recorded as cDNA or gDNA derived from T cells, B-cell-depleted T cells, or PBMCs.

Per the original methods: Amplification with reference gene primers provided the estimates of nucleated cell counts. TCRdb's table, derived via immunoSEQ multiplex PCR, lists solely in-frame clones and lacks some. V, J and clone size were drawn from that table, and D and trimming were deduced from the DNA. Found here are roughly 120,000 clones, around nine tenths of them singletons; the top ten hold more than 2%. This CDR3 has 16 amino acids. The germline CDR1 and CDR2 sequences are SGHVS and FQNEAQ. The V gene end was trimmed by 5 bases and the J gene end by 5 bases; junction bases not matched to a gene: 14.

The receptor's source is a woman aged 50 to 65 with acute or convalescent COVID-19. Sequencing was done on a sample of peripheral blood. The chain has TRBV7-8 and TRBJ1-1, with TRBD1 matching over 7 bases. CDR3 sequence reads: CASSPFGRQGETEAFF. The CDR3 DNA is TGTGCCAGCAGCCCCTTTGGAAGACAGGGCGAAACTGAAGCTTTCTTT.